The T cell receptor (beta chain) described here comes from a study of cytotoxic CD8 clonotypes in ibrutinib-treated CLL. The assay was immunoSEQ multiplex PCR, and TCRdb's table has in-frame clones only and misses some. In the table there are about 140,000 clones, around 81% of which are singletons. Germline V lookup: CDR1 MNHEY, CDR2 SVGAGI. V gave up 3 bases and J gave up 3 bases, with 15 bases separating them. The CDR3 has 15 amino acids. Sequencing was performed on PBMCs, taken after 36 months of ibrutinib treatment. The chain joins TRBV6-5 to TRBJ2-7; weak D call: TRBD2 (5 bases). This sequence originates from a human donor with chronic lymphocytic leukemia. The CDR3 here is CASSYMPVGSYEQYF. In DNA, the CDR3 is TGTGCCAGCAGTTATATGCCAGTAGGGAGCTACGAGCAGTACTTC.